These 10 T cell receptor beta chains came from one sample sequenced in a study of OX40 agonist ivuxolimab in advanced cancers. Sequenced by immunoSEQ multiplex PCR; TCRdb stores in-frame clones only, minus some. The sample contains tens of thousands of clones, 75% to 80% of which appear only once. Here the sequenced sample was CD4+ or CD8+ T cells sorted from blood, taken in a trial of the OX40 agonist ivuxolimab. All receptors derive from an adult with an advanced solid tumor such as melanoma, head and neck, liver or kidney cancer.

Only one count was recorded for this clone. CDR3: CASSLADRGQYEQYF. The CDR3 DNA reads TGCGCCAGCAGCTTGGCCGACAGGGGGCAATACGAGCAGTACTTC. The J gene is TRBJ2-7, the V gene TRBV5-1, with 10 bases that match TRBD1. The germline gives CDR1 SGHRS, CDR2 YFSETQ. J gave up 4 bases and V 0 bases, and 4 bases lay outside the gene matches. This CDR3 is 15 amino acids long.

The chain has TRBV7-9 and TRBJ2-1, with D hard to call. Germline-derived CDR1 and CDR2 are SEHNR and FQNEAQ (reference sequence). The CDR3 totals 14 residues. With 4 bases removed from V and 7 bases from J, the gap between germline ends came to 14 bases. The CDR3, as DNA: TGTGCCAGCAGCTCAAGGGCCTTCAGGAATGAGCAGTTCTTC. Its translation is CASSSRAFRNEQFF. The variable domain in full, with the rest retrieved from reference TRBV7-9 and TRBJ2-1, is DTGVSQNPRHKITKRGQNVTFRCDPISEHNRLYWYRQTLGQGPEFLTYFQNEAQLEKSRLLSDRFSAERPKGSFSTLEIQRTEQGDSAMYLCASSSRAFRNEQFFGPGTRLTVL.

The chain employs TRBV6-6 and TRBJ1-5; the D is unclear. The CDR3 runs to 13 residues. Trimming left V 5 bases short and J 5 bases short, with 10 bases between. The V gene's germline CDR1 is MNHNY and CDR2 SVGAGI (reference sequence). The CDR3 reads CASSQGDYQPQHF. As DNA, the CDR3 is TGTGCCAGCAGTCAAGGAGATTATCAGCCCCAGCATTTT.

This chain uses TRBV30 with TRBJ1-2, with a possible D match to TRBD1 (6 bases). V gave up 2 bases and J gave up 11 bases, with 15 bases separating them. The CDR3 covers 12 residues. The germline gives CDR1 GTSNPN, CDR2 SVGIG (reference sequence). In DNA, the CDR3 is TGTGCCTGGAGTTTCGGGGGGCCTGGGTACACCTTC. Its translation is CAWSFGGPGYTF.

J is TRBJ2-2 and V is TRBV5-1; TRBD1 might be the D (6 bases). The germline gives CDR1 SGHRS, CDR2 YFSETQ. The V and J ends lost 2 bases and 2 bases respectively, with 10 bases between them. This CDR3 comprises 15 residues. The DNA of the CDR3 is TGCGCCAGCAGCTTCGGACAGAGTAACACCGGGGAGCTGTTTTTT. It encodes CASSFGQSNTGELFF.

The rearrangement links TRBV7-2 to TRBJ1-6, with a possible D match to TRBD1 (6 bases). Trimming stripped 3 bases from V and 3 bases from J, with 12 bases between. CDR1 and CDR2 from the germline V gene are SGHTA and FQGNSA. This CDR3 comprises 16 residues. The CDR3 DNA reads TGTGCCAGCAGCTTCGACAGGTTAATCTATAATTCACCCCTCCACTTT. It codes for CASSFDRLIYNSPLHF.

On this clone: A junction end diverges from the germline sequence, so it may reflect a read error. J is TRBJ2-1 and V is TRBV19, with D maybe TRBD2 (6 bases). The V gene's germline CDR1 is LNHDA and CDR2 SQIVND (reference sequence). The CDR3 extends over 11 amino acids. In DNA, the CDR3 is TGTGCCAGTAGCATAGCGGATGAGCAGTTCTTC. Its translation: CASSIADEQFF.

CDR3 residues: CASSTLAGVSGELFF. CDR3 DNA sequence: TGTGCCAGCAGCACACTAGCGGGAGTCTCCGGGGAGCTGTTTTTT. The chain carries TRBV4-2 and TRBJ2-2; 11 nucleotides align to TRBD2. The CDR3 loop spans 15 amino acids. Unmatched junction bases numbered 5, after V lost 5 bases and J lost 6 bases. CDR1 is LGHNA and CDR2 is YNFKEQ in the germline V gene.

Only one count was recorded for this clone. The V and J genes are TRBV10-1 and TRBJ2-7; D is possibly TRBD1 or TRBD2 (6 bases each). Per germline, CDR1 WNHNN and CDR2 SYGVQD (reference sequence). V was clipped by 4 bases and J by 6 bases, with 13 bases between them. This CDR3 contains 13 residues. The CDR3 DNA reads TGCGCCAGCAGTGCATTACAGGGAGGCGAGCAGTACTTC. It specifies CASSALQGGEQYF.

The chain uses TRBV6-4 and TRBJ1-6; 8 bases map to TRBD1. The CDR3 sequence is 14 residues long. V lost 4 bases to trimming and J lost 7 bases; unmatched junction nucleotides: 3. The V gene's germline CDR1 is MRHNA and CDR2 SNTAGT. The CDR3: CASSVYRGNSPLHF. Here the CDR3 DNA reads TGTGCCAGCAGTGTCTACAGGGGGAATTCACCCCTCCACTTT.